These 13 T cell receptor beta chains share one sample of origin, sequenced in a study of shared clonotypes between healthy human individuals. The assay was immunoSEQ multiplex PCR, and TCRdb's table has in-frame clones only and misses some. Of approximately 2.3 million clones in the sample, 80% to 95% were seen once. Source material: naive CD4+ T cells from PBMCs. The subset: CD45RA+ positively selected. These receptors were obtained from a man younger than 35 in good health. Some clones in this sample may be carry-over from other donors' samples.

The DNA of the CDR3 is TGTGCCACCAGCGGAGGGACCCGCCCCTTAAATGGCTACACCTTC. This translates into CATSGGTRPLNGYTF. The chain combines TRBV15 with TRBJ1-2; possible D gene TRBD1, 5 bases. CDR3 size: 15 residues. The V end was cut by 5 bases, the J end by 6 bases, with 19 bases between. CDR1 is LNHNV and CDR2 is YYDKDF in the germline V gene (reference sequence).

The chain links TRBV7-9 to TRBJ1-2, with D possibly matching TRBD1 (6 bases). There are 15 residues in the CDR3. Germline assignment: CDR1 SEHNR and CDR2 FQNEAQ (reference sequence). V was cut by 7 bases and J by 4 bases, with 19 bases left in between. Here the CDR3 DNA reads TGTGCCAGCACCCTACCACAGGGCCCGATCTATGGCTACACCTTC. Its protein product is CASTLPQGPIYGYTF.

In the case of this clone: Other DNA sequences within the sample encode an identical CDR3. The chain couples TRBV18 to TRBJ1-1; D is possibly TRBD1 (6 bases). Germline lookup yields CDR1 KGHSH and CDR2 LQKENI. The CDR3 has 14 amino acids. V was trimmed by 1 base and J by 3 bases, leaving 9 bases between them. The CDR3 sequence is CASSPLDSYTEAFF. CDR3 coding DNA: TGTGCCAGCTCACCACTGGACAGTTACACTGAAGCTTTCTTT.

In its sample, this clone was seen a few times. The CDR3 DNA sequence: TGTGCCAGCAGTTTCCCGGACGGGAACACTGAAGCTTTCTTT. Translated: CASSFPDGNTEAFF. The rearrangement links TRBV28 to TRBJ1-1; no clear D. The CDR3 has 14 amino acids. Germline CDR1 and CDR2: MDHEN and SYDVKM. V dropped 3 bases and J dropped 1 base, with 9 bases sitting between them. Using reference TRBV28 and TRBJ1-1 for the parts outside the CDR3, the full variable domain is DVKVTQSSRYLVKRTGEKVFLECVQDMDHENMFWYRQDPGLGLRLIYFSYDVKMKEKGDIPEGYSVSREKKERFSLILESASTNQTSMYLCASSFPDGNTEAFFGQGTRLTVV.

This clone was seen only once. This sequence joins TRBV7-9 and TRBJ1-3, with D hard to call. Germline values: CDR1 SEHNR, CDR2 FQNEAQ (reference sequence). V was trimmed by 7 bases and J by 5 bases, leaving 9 bases between them. The CDR3 extends over 12 amino acids. This CDR3 reads CASTLTRNTIYF. CDR3 nucleotides: TGTGCCAGCACCCTAACGAGAAACACCATATATTTT.

CDR3 sequence (DNA): TGTGCCACCAGCAGAGATTCGGGGGCGGATCAGCCCCAGCATTTT. Amino acid sequence: CATSRDSGADQPQHF. The V gene is TRBV15, the J gene TRBJ1-5, with TRBD1 as a possible D gene (6 bases). This CDR3 spans 15 amino acids. Germline CDR1 reads LNHNV; CDR2 reads YYDKDF (reference sequence). Between the trimmed V and J ends, which lost 0 bases and 5 bases, there was a span of 11 bases.

The rearrangement joins TRBV6-5 to TRBJ2-2, with TRBD1 identical over 8 bases. The CDR3 extends over 14 amino acids. Germline loops: CDR1 MNHEY, CDR2 SVGAGI. J gave up 6 bases and V 2 bases, and 2 bases lay outside the gene matches. CDR3 bases: TGTGCCAGCAGTTACCAGACAGGGGCCGGGGAGCTGTTTTTT. Translation: CASSYQTGAGELFF.

This chain joins TRBV30 and TRBJ2-2, with D perhaps matching TRBD1 or TRBD2 (5 bases each). V was cut by 5 bases and J by 0 bases, with 13 bases left in between. The CDR3 runs 15 residues. Germline V gene data show CDR1 as GTSNPN and CDR2 as SVGIG (reference sequence). In DNA, the CDR3 is TGTGCCTGGTCAATGGGGGTCCCGAACACCGGGGAGCTGTTTTTT. This codes for CAWSMGVPNTGELFF.

The chain employs TRBV28 and TRBJ1-1; possible D gene TRBD1, 6 bases. Germline V lookup: CDR1 MDHEN, CDR2 SYDVKM. This CDR3 is 13 amino acids long. Trimming shortened V by 2 bases and J by 6 bases, and 10 bases separated the two germline ends. CDR3 in DNA: TGTGCCAGCAGTTTAAGGGGGTCGCCTGAAGCTTTCTTT. Protein product: CASSLRGSPEAFF. The entire variable domain, with the rest obtained from reference TRBV28 and TRBJ1-1, is as follows: DVKVTQSSRYLVKRTGEKVFLECVQDMDHENMFWYRQDPGLGLRLIYFSYDVKMKEKGDIPEGYSVSREKKERFSLILESASTNQTSMYLCASSLRGSPEAFFGQGTRLTVV.

The chain combines TRBV5-4 with TRBJ2-2, with 9 bases identical to TRBD2. The V and J ends lost 4 bases and 4 bases, in that order; junction bases with no gene match: 5. Germline V lookup: CDR1 SGHNT, CDR2 YYREEE (reference sequence). The CDR3 has 15 amino acids. As DNA, the CDR3 is TGTGCCAGCAGCGCGGGAGGGCCTCCCACCGGGGAGCTGTTTTTT. The encoded protein is CASSAGGPPTGELFF.

The gene calls are TRBV4-1 and TRBJ1-1; TRBD1 matches 12 bases. Germline V lookup: CDR1 MGHRA, CDR2 YSYEKL. This CDR3 has 17 residues. With V trimmed by 6 bases and J by 5 bases, 13 bases remained unmatched. CDR3 in amino acids: CASRSVPGQGALTEAFF. CDR3 nucleotides: TGCGCCAGCAGGTCAGTTCCGGGACAGGGGGCGCTTACTGAAGCTTTCTTT.

Comment on this clone: The sample has other DNA sequences that encode this CDR3 too. V is TRBV7-9 and J is TRBJ1-5; unclear D gene. CDR3 length: 12 residues. The V and J ends lost 1 base and 7 bases respectively, with 5 bases between them. Germline loops: CDR1 SEHNR, CDR2 FQNEAQ (reference sequence). The CDR3 DNA is TGTGCCAGCAGCTTAGGCGAACAGCCCCAGCATTTT. It translates to CASSLGEQPQHF.

The chain employs TRBV5-1 and TRBJ2-1, with D possibly being TRBD1 (6 bases). Germline assignment: CDR1 SGHRS and CDR2 YFSETQ. Trimming took 1 base from V and 6 from J, leaving 11 bases between them. There are 14 residues in the CDR3. The CDR3 bases are TGCGCCAGCAGCTTGAACAGGGACGGCAATGAGCAGTTCTTC. Translating it yields CASSLNRDGNEQFF.